This TCR beta chain comes out of a study of cytomegalovirus exposure and HLA in healthy donors (dated by TCRdb to about 2017). For the wider study: According to an earlier analysis of 550 to 750 of the donors, about 190 million T cells yielded roughly 110 million unique TCR beta sequences and roughly 280 Gb of sequence data. A later analysis re-examined previously published TCR beta repertoires from about 700 donors and added high-resolution HLA genotyping to investigate patterns of TCR occurrence. Donor age, sex, ethnicity and CMV serostatus were compiled alongside the repertoire data. A separate validation cohort of approximately 120 different subjects was used in addition to the 666-subject first cohort. Every repertoire in the discovery cohort had been generated on one and the same sequencing platform. HLA typing covered class I and class II loci at four-digit resolution. The number of donors typed differed by locus, with about 629-640 for A, B, C, DRB1 and DQB1, approximately 500 for DQA1, 600 to 610 for DPA1, and 472 for DPB1. The study aimed to test whether cataloging public T cell receptors could reveal signatures of past pathogen exposure. On average, around 240,000 unique TCR beta nucleotide sequences were sequenced per donor among a few hundred genotyped donors of the cohort, with about 17% of those sequences being non-productive. To predict cytomegalovirus infection status, the study brought together high-throughput TCR immunosequencing, statistical association of individual TCRs with disease status, and machine learning. Of the roughly 400 genotyped donors, about 84% fell in the genetic ancestry cluster associated with self-reported Caucasian donors. An earlier analysis of more than 450 of the donors used high-throughput TCR beta sequencing to judge whether each TCR beta V gene segment behaved as functional or pseudogenic. The T cell repertoires of 700 or so subjects were profiled by immunosequencing and related to cytomegalovirus serostatus. Four or five DR-DQ haplotypes were handled as single units for association and clustering because linkage in the cohort was strong. A later genetic analysis used genome-wide SNP genotypes for 398 of the 666 donors, treating that subset as a discovery cohort. In the later analysis, no new phenotypic data were used to find candidate immune exposures; instead, reliance was placed on TCR beta sequences and their occurrence across donors. An early release that covered 500 to 800 HLA-typed donors contained 300 to 350 gigabases of sequencing data and tens of millions of unique TCR sequences.

Libraries were built with the immunoSEQ multiplex PCR assay. For the multiplex PCR, a mixture combining 60 forward primers for TCR Vbeta segments and 13 reverse primers for TCR Jbeta segments was used. A multiplex PCR assay on genomic DNA amplified the CDR3 region of rearranged TCR beta genes. The amplified TCR beta libraries were sequenced on the Illumina HiSeq System as 87-base-pair reads. Turning to the authors' computational methods: Across the roughly 700 repertoires, a later analysis counted 60 million to 90 million unique TCR beta chains, around 10 million of which were shared by at least two donors. A nearest-neighbor algorithm error-corrected the raw reads and collapsed the reads into unique sequences, merging closely related sequences to remove PCR and sequencing errors. V, D and J gene segments were assigned by aligning CDR3 sequences to IMGT reference sequences. For a sequence to be retained, a match of at least six nucleotides was required to both a V gene segment and a J gene segment. Rearrangements were classified as productive when the CDR3 lacked stop codons and remained in frame with V and J, and all other rearrangements were classified as non-productive. Following IMGT convention, CDR3 was defined as the stretch from the second conserved V-encoded cysteine up to the conserved J-encoded phenylalanine. In an earlier analysis of some 550 of the donors, sequences lacking an unambiguous match to a single V gene segment were excluded. In an earlier analysis of several hundred of the donors, V segments were called functional above 56.7% productive rearrangements and were called segregating when the between-donor standard deviation exceeded 5%. A statistical classification framework was built for diagnosing cytomegalovirus status from the catalog of TCR beta chain sequences. In a later analysis, V and J genes were assigned by comparing TCR nucleotide sequences against IMGT/GENE-DB human TR gene sequences. Using the TCRdist pipeline, a later analysis assigned CDR3 sequences along with most-parsimonious VDJ recombination scenarios. In a later analysis, each TCR beta chain was defined by its CDR3 amino acid sequence together with its V-gene family, and reads without a unique V-gene family were excluded. In a later analysis, a few hundred highly shared, low-generation-probability nucleotide sequences were removed to address suspected cross-contamination and a sequencing artifact. For each public chain, a later analysis derived a clonal expansion index from normalized ranks of inferred template counts within each repertoire. In a later analysis, generation probabilities were computed using a VDJ recombination model fitted to out-of-frame rearrangements, and the results were checked against IGoR. Hypergeometric tests were used in a later analysis to score TCR-TCR, TCR-HLA and TCR-CMV co-occurrence, with a repertoire-size bias correction applied to the TCR pairs. To estimate false discovery rates, a later analysis permuted the HLA or CMV assignments 20 times. A later analysis grouped co-occurring TCRs with DBSCAN, adding TCRdist sequence similarity when clustering within HLA-allele-positive subsets. Repertoires with fewer than 30,000 or more than 120,000 public chains were left out of co-occurrence clustering, as were about 5 repertoires with anomalous nucleotide sharing. TCRdb provides this immuneACCESS table in a form limited to in-frame rearrangements. Some clones are lacking; in checked studies, under half of them reflect an unresolved V gene, and why the rest are absent is not known. Clonal size and the V and J genes are those of that table, whereas D and trimming came from the DNA. The sample data list more than 95,000 clones, and 65% to 90% of these were observed just once. 6% to 8% of the sample is in the top ten clones.

About this clone: Its antigen specificity is not known. Base qualities are not recorded, but no much larger clone differs from it by a single base.

The CDR3 sequence holds 13 residues, the cysteine and phenylalanine included. Only the CDR3 DNA is retained, 39 bases long and in frame from the first base. Results the study describes overall, beyond this receptor: Because HLA typing was unavailable for some donors at each locus, only the typed subset was used in association tests. According to a later analysis, most CMV-associated TCR beta chains appeared to be HLA-restricted, and the HLA associations seemed to be driven largely by CMV exposure. The 87-base-pair reads could not distinguish some IMGT-functional V segments, including TRBV6-2 and TRBV6-3, so those segments were excluded. In a later genetic analysis, fewer N-insertions in productive TCRs were reported among donors in an Asian-associated ancestry cluster than the roughly 710-donor mean. Several of the top co-occurrence clusters appeared to be linked to parvovirus B19, influenza, CMV and Epstein-Barr virus, according to a later analysis. The cohort was sequenced for TCR beta chains only, and without alpha or paired-chain data the features that could be detected were limited. Most TCR sequences were seen in very few donors, while some public TCRs were found in many individuals. According to a later analysis, TCR association rates differed among HLA loci, with DRB1 alleles showing the most associated TCRs and HLA-C alleles showing the fewest. Because counts were too low, under 20 rarely observed V segments, including chromosome 9 orphons, were left out of the earlier analysis of a few hundred of the donors. In a later analysis, HLA-associated TCR beta chains were found to be more clonally expanded and to have lower generation probabilities than equally common non-associated chains. The study listed 150 to 200 TCR beta chains as associated with cytomegalovirus. A later genetic analysis associated a missense DCLRE1C variant with V-gene and J-gene trimming of TCR beta chains, and an independent cohort replicated the association. For the cohort, immune exposure information was limited to CMV serostatus. A cluster of highly shared sequence variants was judged likely to be a technical artifact of the sequencing pipeline. Cytomegalovirus status was reported to be diagnosed by the classifier with high specificity and sensitivity in both the original and validation cohorts. Sequencing depth was assumed to be roughly uniform across donors in the presence/absence analyses, though that assumption may not hold. Three of the identified cytomegalovirus-associated TCR beta chains were confirmed in vitro to be specific for cytomegalovirus antigens. When HLA alleles, especially DR and DQ, strongly co-occurred, TCR associations were difficult to assign to individual alleles. An earlier analysis of approximately 500 of the donors showed that most TCR beta V segments appeared in productive rearrangements either about 87% or about 30% of the time, which broadly matched IMGT annotations. The authors suggested that the approach could potentially be extended to other disease states and immunological phenotypes. Specific HLA alleles were associated with 16,951 TCR beta sequences at a false discovery rate of 0.05 in a later analysis. Correlated functional status among segregating V segments might be attributable to linkage disequilibrium, but an unknown experimental factor could not be ruled out. A further reported finding was that TCR beta sequences accurately predicted the HLA-A and HLA-B alleles for most subjects in the first cohort.

The cohort consisted of fewer than 700 healthy bone marrow donors. At the time of sampling, every cohort member was nominally healthy, though immune exposures that went unrecorded were likely present. The donor tested CMV seropositive, placing the donor among the 250 to 300 seropositive members of the cohort. Each donor provided a peripheral blood sample, and peripheral blood mononuclear cells were used for TCR beta sequencing. Genomic DNA was extracted from the blood cell samples with the Qiagen DNeasy Blood Extraction Kit. Sequencing was done on a sample of PBMCs. Recombination linked TRBV21-1 to TRBJ1-1. TRBV21-1 is classified as a pseudogene. This clonotype originated in a man aged 25-40 years in good health and CMV-seropositive. The CDR3 reads CAYRRGKTTEAFF. The DNA is as follows: TGTGCCTATCGGAGGGGAAAGACCACTGAAGCTTTCTTT.